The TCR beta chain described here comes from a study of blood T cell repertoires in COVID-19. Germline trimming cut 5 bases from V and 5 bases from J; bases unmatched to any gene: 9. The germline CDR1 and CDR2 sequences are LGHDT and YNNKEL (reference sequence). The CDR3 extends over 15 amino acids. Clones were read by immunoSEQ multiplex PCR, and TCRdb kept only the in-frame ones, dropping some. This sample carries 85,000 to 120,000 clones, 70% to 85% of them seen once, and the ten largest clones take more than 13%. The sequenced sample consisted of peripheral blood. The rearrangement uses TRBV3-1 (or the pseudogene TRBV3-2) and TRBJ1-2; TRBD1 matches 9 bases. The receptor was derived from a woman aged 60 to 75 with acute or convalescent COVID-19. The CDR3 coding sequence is TGTGCCAGCAGCGGATCAACAGGGGGCCTTTATGGCTACACCTTC. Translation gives CASSGSTGGLYGYTF.